Following are 10 T cell receptor beta chains from one sample sequenced in a study. TCRdb called the RT-PCR reads again in MiXCR, with one record for every CDR3 protein. This sample carries about 680,000 distinct CDR3 sequences, approximately 14% of them seen once, and the ten largest clones take 3.6%. Sequenced: memory CD4+ T cells from blood. All receptors derive from a female donor in good health, serving as a healthy control.

The V call is TRBV7-2, the J call TRBJ2-1; 12 bases agree with TRBD1. Germline CDR1 is SGHTA and CDR2 is FQGNSA. The CDR3 contains 17 residues. J was trimmed by 9 bases and V by 4 bases; bases with no gene match: 13. In DNA, the CDR3 is TGTGCCAGCAGCTGGTCCGGGACAGGGGGCCTAAAAGGTGAGCAGTTCTTC. It codes for CASSWSGTGGLKGEQFF. Together with reference TRBV7-2 and TRBJ2-1, the CDR3 gives the full variable domain: GAGVSQSPSNKVTEKGKDVELRCDPISGHTALYWYRQSLGQGLEFLIYFQGNSAPDKSGLPSDRFSAERTGGSVSTLTIQRTQQEDSAVYLCASSWSGTGGLKGEQFFGPGTRLTVL.

This clonotype was seen more than once but under ten times. The chain links TRBV18 to TRBJ2-5; the match to TRBD2 covers 12 bases. The germline gives CDR1 KGHSH, CDR2 LQKENI. J gave up 5 bases and V 5 bases, and 6 bases lay outside the gene matches. This CDR3 has 15 amino acids. CDR3 nucleotides: TGTGCCAGCTCATCGCGACTAGCGGGAGTGGAGACCCAGTACTTC. As protein: CASSSRLAGVETQYF.

This clonotype came up a few times. The chain employs TRBV5-6 and TRBJ1-2; D remains ambiguous. The CDR3 is 14 amino acids. V lost 0 bases and J lost 4, with 10 bases in between. Per germline, CDR1 SGHDT and CDR2 YYEEEE. This CDR3 reads CASSLVARPYGYTF. The CDR3, as DNA: TGTGCCAGCAGCTTGGTCGCCAGACCCTATGGCTACACCTTC.

The gene calls are TRBV7-2 and TRBJ1-4, with TRBD1 as a possible D gene (6 bases). Trimming took off 7 bases at V and 7 bases at J, with 16 bases between the two ends. The CDR3 runs to 14 residues. The germline CDR1 and CDR2 sequences are SGHTA and FQGNSA. CDR3 sequence (DNA): TGTGCCAGCACTTCCGGGACAAGGGCTGAAAAACTGTTTTTT. Amino acid sequence: CASTSGTRAEKLFF.

Ten or more counts support this clonotype. The J gene is TRBJ2-3, the V gene TRBV20-1; the match to TRBD2 covers 10 bases. The germline CDR1 and CDR2 sequences are DFQATT and SNEGSKA (reference sequence). The CDR3 contains 15 residues. V was clipped by 6 bases and J by 3 bases; unmatched bases: 9. CDR3 sequence (DNA): TGCAGTGCCCGACCGGGACTAGCGACGACAGATACGCAGTATTTT. Its protein product is CSARPGLATTDTQYF.

The chain recombines TRBV27 with TRBJ2-3; 8 bases agree with TRBD2. CDR1 MNHEY and CDR2 SMNVEV come from the germline V gene (reference sequence). V lost 10 bases to trimming and J lost 2 bases; unmatched junction nucleotides: 14. The CDR3 has 16 amino acids. Here the CDR3 DNA reads TGTGCCACTACGACTCGTAGCGGGAAAAACACAGATACGCAGTATTTT. Translation gives CATTTRSGKNTDTQYF.

This clonotype was detected many times. The chain links TRBV11-1 to TRBJ2-1, with no clear D. With 1 base removed from V and 5 bases from J, the gap between germline ends came to 6 bases. Germline V CDR1 and CDR2: SGHAT, FQDESV (reference sequence). The CDR3 runs 13 residues. CDR3 residues: CASSLGIHNEQFF. CDR3 sequence (DNA): TGTGCCAGCAGCTTAGGGATCCACAATGAGCAGTTCTTC.

The CDR3 region is CASRPGLGEQYF. The CDR3 region has the DNA TGTGCCAGCAGACCAGGGCTAGGCGAGCAGTACTTC. J is TRBJ2-7 and V is TRBV12-3 or TRBV12-4; TRBD1 is a possible D gene (5 bases). Trimming removed 6 bases at V and 6 bases at J, with 12 bases between. CDR3 length: 12 amino acids.

This chain joins TRBV20-1 and TRBJ2-3; tentatively, D is TRBD1 or TRBD2 (5 bases each). In germline, CDR1 is DFQATT, CDR2 SNEGSKA (reference sequence). This CDR3 has 13 amino acids. The V end lost 7 bases, the J end lost 1 base, and 12 bases lay between the germline ends. This CDR3 reads CSEPGPGTDTQYF. The CDR3 nucleotides are TGCAGTGAACCGGGACCCGGCACAGATACGCAGTATTTT.

This rearrangement joins TRBV15 to TRBJ1-1; unclear D gene. CDR1 is LNHNV and CDR2 is YYDKDF in the germline V gene (reference sequence). CDR3 length: 13 residues. V dropped 3 bases and J dropped 1 base, with 6 bases sitting between them. The CDR3 sequence is CATSSLGNTEAFF. CDR3 nucleotides: TGTGCCACCAGCAGCCTCGGGAACACTGAAGCTTTCTTT. Based on the CDR3 plus reference TRBV15 and TRBJ1-1, the full variable domain is DAMVIQNPRYQVTQFGKPVTLSCSQTLNHNVMYWYQQKSSQAPKLLFHYYDKDFNNEADTPDNFQSRRPNTSFCFLDIRSPGLGDTAMYLCATSSLGNTEAFFGQGTRLTVV.